This T cell receptor beta chain was identified in a study of blood T cell repertoires in COVID-19. Libraries were prepared by immunoSEQ multiplex PCR; TCRdb keeps only in-frame clonotypes and omits some of them. The sample records 90,000 or so clones, around 91% being singletons. Deletions cut 3 bases from V and 3 bases from J, with 12 bases between. The CDR3 runs 15 residues. Germline V gene lookup returns CDR1 SGDLS and CDR2 YYNGEE. This clone was seen just once. The chain is built from TRBV9 and TRBJ2-2; D might be TRBD1 (6 bases). This clonotype originated in a young man with COVID-19, enrolled during active disease. Sequenced material: peripheral blood. In nucleotides, the CDR3 is TGTGCCAGCAGCGAGACGGACAGATACACCGGGGAGCTGTTTTTT. This gives the protein CASSETDRYTGELFF.